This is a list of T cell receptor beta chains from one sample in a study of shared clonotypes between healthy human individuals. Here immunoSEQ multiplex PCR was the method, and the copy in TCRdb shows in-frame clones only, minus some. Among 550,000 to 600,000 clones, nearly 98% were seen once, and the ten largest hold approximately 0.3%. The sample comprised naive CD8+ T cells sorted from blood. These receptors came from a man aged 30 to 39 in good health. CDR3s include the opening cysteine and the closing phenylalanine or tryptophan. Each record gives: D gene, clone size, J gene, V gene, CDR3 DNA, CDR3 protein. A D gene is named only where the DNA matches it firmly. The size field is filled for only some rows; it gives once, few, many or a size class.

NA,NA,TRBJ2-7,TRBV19,TGTGCCAGTAGCCGAGTAGGGCAGGCCTACGAGCAGTACTTC,CASSRVGQAYEQYF
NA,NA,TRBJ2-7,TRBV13,TGTGCCAGCAGCTTACCTACAAGCGGCGAGCAGTACTTC,CASSLPTSGEQYF
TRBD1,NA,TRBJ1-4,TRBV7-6,TGTGCCAGCGGCAAAACGACAGGGACTAATGAAAAACTGTTTTTT,CASGKTTGTNEKLFF
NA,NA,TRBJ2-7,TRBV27,TGTGCCAGCAGTTTTGGGGGTTACTACGAGCAGTACTTC,CASSFGGYYEQYF
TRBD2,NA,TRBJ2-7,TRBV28,TGTGCCAGCAGTTCGGGACTAGTCCCACAGTACTTC,CASSSGLVPQYF
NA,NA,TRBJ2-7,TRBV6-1,TGTGCCAGCAGTGAATCACGGCGCTCCTACGAGCAGTACTTC,CASSESRRSYEQYF
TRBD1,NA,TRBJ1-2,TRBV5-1,TGCGCCAGCAGTCCACTTAAATTGGGGGACAGCTATGGCTACACCTTC,CASSPLKLGDSYGYTF
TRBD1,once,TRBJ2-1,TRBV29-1,TGCAGCGTTGAGGGACAGACCTACAATGAGCAGTTCTTC,CSVEGQTYNEQFF
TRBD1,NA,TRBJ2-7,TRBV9,TGTGCCAGCAGCGTTGAGGACAGGGGGGACGAGCAGTACTTC,CASSVEDRGDEQYF
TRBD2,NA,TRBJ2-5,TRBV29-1,TGCAGCGTCACCGGGACTAGTGGCCAAGAGACCCAGTACTTC,CSVTGTSGQETQYF
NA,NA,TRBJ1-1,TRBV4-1,TGCGCCAGCAGCCCCAGATTCCTTATGAACACTGAAGCTTTCTTT,CASSPRFLMNTEAFF
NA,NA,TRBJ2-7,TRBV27,TGTGCCAGCACCCCCCAGGGGTTGGTGTACGAGCAGTACTTC,CASTPQGLVYEQYF
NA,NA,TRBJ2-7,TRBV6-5,TGTGCCAGCAGTTCCGGACCCATGAGCTCCTACGAGCAGTACTTC,CASSSGPMSSYEQYF
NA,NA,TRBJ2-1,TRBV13,TGTGCCAGCAGCTTCTTCAAGCGGGTGATCAATGAGCAGTTCTTC,CASSFFKRVINEQFF
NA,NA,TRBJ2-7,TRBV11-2,TGTGCCAGCAGCTTAGAGACAGGTTTCGAGCAGTACTTC,CASSLETGFEQYF
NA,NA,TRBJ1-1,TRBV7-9,TGTGCCAGCAGCCACCCAGCGAACACTGAAGCTTTCTTT,CASSHPANTEAFF
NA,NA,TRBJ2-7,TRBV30,TGTGCCTGGAATCGGGTCACGAAGTACGAGCAGTACTTC,CAWNRVTKYEQYF
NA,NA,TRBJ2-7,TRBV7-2,TGTGCCAGCAGCGGAAACGAGCAGTACTTC,CASSGNEQYF
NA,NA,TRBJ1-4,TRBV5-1,TGCGCCAGCACTACAGACCGTAATGAAAAACTGTTTTTT,CASTTDRNEKLFF
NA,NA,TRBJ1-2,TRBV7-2,TGTGCCAGCAGCTTAGGAGGGAGCTATGGCTACACCTTC,CASSLGGSYGYTF
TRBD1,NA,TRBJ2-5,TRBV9,TGTGCCAGCAGCCTATCCCGGACAGGGGACCACCAAGAGACCCAGTACTTC,CASSLSRTGDHQETQYF
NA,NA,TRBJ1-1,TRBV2,TGTGCCATTTACGACACCCAAGCTTTCTTT,CAIYDTQAFF
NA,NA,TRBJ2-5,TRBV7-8,TGTGCCAGCAGCCCGGAGACAGATCAAGAGACCCAGTACTTC,CASSPETDQETQYF
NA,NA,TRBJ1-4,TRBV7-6,TGTGCCAGCTCGGGTGCGACTAATGAAAAACTGTTTTTT,CASSGATNEKLFF